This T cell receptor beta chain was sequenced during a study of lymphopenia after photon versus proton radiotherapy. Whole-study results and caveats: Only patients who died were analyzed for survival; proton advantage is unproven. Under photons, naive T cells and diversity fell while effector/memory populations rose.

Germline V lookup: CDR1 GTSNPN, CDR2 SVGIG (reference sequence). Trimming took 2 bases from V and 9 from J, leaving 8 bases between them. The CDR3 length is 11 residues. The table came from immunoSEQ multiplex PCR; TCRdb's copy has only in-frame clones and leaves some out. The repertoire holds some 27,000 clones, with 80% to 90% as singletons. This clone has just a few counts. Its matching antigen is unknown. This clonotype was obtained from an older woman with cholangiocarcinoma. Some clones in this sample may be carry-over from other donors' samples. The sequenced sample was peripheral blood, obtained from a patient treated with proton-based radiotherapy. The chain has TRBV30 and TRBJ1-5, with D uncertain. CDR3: CAWSRMGPQHF. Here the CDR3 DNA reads TGTGCCTGGAGTCGAATGGGGCCCCAGCATTTT. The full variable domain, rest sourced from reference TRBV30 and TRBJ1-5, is SQTIHQWPATLVQPVGSPLSLECTVEGTSNPNLYWYRQAAGRGLQLLFYSVGIGQISSEVPQNLSASRPQDRQFILSSKKLLLSDSGFYLCAWSRMGPQHFGDGTRLSIL.